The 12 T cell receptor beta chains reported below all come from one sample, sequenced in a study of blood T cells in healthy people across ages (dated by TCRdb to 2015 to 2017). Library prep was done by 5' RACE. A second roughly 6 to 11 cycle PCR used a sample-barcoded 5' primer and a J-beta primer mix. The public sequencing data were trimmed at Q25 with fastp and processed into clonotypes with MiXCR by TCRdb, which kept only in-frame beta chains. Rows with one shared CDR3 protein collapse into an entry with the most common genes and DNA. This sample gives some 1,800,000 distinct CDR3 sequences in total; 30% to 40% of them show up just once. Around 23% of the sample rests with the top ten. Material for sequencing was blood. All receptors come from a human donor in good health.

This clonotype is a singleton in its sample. Here the CDR3 reads CASSFSDSNTEAFF. The CDR3, as DNA: TGTGCCAGCAGCTTTTCGGACAGCAACACTGAAGCTTTCTTT. This chain uses TRBV11-2 with TRBJ1-1, with D possibly TRBD1 on 6 matching bases. Trimming removed 3 bases at V and 2 bases at J, with 10 bases between. The CDR3 spans 14 residues. Germline CDR1 reads SGHAT; CDR2 reads FQNNGV. Drawing the rest from reference TRBV11-2 and TRBJ1-1, the complete variable domain is EAGVAQSPRYKIIEKRQSVAFWCNPISGHATLYWYQQILGQGPKLLIQFQNNGVVDDSQLPKDRFSAERLKGVDSTLKIQPAKLEDSAVYLCASSFSDSNTEAFFGQGTRLTVV.

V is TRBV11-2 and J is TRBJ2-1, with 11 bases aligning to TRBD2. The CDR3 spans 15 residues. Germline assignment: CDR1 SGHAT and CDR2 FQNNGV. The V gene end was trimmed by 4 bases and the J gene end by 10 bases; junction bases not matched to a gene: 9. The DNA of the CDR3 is TGTGCCAGCAGCTCCGAACTAGCGGGGGCAACCGAGCAGTTCTTC. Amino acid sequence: CASSSELAGATEQFF.

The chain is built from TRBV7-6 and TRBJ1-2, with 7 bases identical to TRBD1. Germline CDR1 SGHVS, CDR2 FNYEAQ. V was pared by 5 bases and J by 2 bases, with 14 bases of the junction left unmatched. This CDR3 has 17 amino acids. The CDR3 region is CASSPMAGGEENYGYTF. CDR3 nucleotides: TGTGCCAGCAGCCCGATGGCAGGGGGAGAGGAGAACTATGGCTACACCTTC.

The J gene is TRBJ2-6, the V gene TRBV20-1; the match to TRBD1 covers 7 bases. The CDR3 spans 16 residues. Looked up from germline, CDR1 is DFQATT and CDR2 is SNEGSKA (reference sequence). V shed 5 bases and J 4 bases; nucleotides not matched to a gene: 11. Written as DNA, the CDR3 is TGCAGTGCTGGGGGACAGTCCCACTCCGGGGCCAACGTCCTGACTTTC. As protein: CSAGGQSHSGANVLTF.

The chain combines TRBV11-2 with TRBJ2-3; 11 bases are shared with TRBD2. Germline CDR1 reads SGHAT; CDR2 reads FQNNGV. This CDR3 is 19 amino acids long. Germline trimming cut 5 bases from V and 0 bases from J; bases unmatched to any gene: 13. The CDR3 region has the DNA TGTGCCAGCAGCCGTAGACTAGCGGGACGCGGTATTAGCACAGATACGCAGTATTTT. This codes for CASSRRLAGRGISTDTQYF.

This CDR3 is CSAKPYSGLGEQYF. The CDR3 DNA reads as TGCAGTGCTAAGCCTTACAGCGGTTTGGGGGAGCAGTACTTC. The V call is TRBV20-1, the J call TRBJ2-4; D might be TRBD1 or TRBD2, each matching 5 bases. In germline, CDR1 is DFQATT, CDR2 SNEGSKA (reference sequence). This CDR3 has 14 amino acids. The V end lost 4 bases, the J end lost 13 bases, and 23 bases lay between the germline ends.

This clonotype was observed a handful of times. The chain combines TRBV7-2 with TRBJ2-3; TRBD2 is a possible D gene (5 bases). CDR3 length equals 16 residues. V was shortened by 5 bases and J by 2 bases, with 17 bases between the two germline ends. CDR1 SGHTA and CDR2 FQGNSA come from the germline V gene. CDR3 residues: CASSPVRGWITDTQYF. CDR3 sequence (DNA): TGTGCCAGCAGCCCCGTAAGAGGGTGGATCACAGATACGCAGTATTTT.

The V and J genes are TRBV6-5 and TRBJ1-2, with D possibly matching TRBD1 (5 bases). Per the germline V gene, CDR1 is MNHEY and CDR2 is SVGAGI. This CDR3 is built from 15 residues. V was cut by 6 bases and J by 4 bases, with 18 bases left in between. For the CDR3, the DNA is TGTGCCAGCAGGTCCCCGGGGGTACGAGGCTATGGCTACACCTTC. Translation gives CASRSPGVRGYGYTF.

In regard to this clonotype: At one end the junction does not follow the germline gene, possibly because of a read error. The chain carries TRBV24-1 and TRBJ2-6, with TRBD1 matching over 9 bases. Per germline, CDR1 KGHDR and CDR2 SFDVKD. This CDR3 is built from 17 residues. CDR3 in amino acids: CATSPGQGVYGASVLTF. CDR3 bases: TGTGCCACGTCCCCGGGACAGGGTGTGTATGGGGCCAGCGTCCTGACTTTC.

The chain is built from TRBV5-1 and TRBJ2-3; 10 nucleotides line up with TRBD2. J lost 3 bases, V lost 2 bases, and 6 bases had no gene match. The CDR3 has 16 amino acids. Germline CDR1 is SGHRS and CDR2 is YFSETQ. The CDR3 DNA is TGCGCCAGCAGCTTAGTAACTAGCGGGGCTACAGATACGCAGTATTTT. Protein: CASSLVTSGATDTQYF.

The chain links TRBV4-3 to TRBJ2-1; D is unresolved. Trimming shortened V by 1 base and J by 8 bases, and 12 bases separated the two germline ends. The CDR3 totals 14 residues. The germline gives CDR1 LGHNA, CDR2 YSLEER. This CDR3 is CASSQVMGIDEQFF. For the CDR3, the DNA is TGCGCCAGCAGCCAAGTAATGGGGATCGATGAGCAGTTCTTC.

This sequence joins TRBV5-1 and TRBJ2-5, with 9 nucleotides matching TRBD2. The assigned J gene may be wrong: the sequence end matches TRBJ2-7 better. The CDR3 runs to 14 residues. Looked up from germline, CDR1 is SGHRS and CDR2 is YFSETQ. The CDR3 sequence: CASSPGTSRLEQYF. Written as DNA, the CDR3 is TGCGCCAGCAGCCCCGGGACTAGCCGCCTCGAGCAGTACTTC.